This entry features one T cell receptor (beta chain) sequence. Its cognate antigen is unknown. Method: immunoSEQ multiplex PCR; TCRdb's copy keeps in-frame clones and lacks some. Among roughly 48,000 clones, around 80% were seen once, and the ten largest hold 1.2%. This specimen belongs to a study of OX40 agonist ivuxolimab in advanced cancers. Study conclusions and caveats: Clonal expansion was seen in CD4+ and CD8+ blood T cells by week 6 at 0.1 to 3.0 mg/kg. Near-lowest levels of clonal expansion characterized partial responders at 0.1-3.0 mg/kg. Among expanded peripheral T cells, antigen specificity went undetermined. On average, CD8+ T cells had more expanded clones than CD4+.

Unmatched junction bases numbered 6, after V lost 1 base and J lost 5 bases. Germline values: CDR1 KGHSH, CDR2 LQKENI. The CDR3 length is 16 residues. The specimen was CD4+ or CD8+ T cells sorted from blood, collected in a trial of the OX40 agonist ivuxolimab. This clonotype originated in an adult with an advanced solid tumor such as melanoma, head and neck, liver or kidney cancer. The gene calls are TRBV18 and TRBJ2-2, with 8 nucleotides matching TRBD1. CDR3 sequence (DNA): TGTGCCAGCTCACCACGGCGGACAGGGTCGACCGGGGAGCTGTTTTTT. It is translated as CASSPRRTGSTGELFF.